What follows describes a single TCR delta chain. By share, this clone ranks as large (0.1 to 1%). The antigen it binds to is not known. No clone much larger than this one lies a single base away; base qualities are absent. The sample holds other DNA sequences that translate to the same CDR3. The receptor library was made with PCR. The instrument was an Illumina MiSeq. TCRdb reprocessed the public reads with the caller CATT; rows with the same DNA were merged afterwards. This sample gives thousands of delta-chain clones in total; over 30% of them show up just once. Approximately 6.3% of the sample belongs to the ten largest clones. CDR1 is given as TSWWSYY and CDR2 as QGS, both from the germline V gene. The CDR3, cysteine through phenylalanine, is 23 amino acids long. Left in the record is the CDR3 DNA by itself, 69 bases read in frame from the first base. V lost 3 bases and J lost 3 bases, and the count of bases not matched to a germline gene is 25.

These data originate in a study of human gamma delta and Vdelta1 T cells (dated by TCRdb to 2016 to 2019). Background for the entire study: In this study, the researchers looked at Delta One T cells, which are Vd1+ gamma-delta T cells, to see how well they work as cytotoxic effectors against acute myeloid leukemia.

Results the study describes overall, beyond this receptor: Delta One T cells were reported to be polyclonal and to show broad cytotoxic targeting of acute myeloid leukemia.

This clonotype was sampled from a human donor in good health. Recombination linked TRDV1 to TRDJ1; 13 bases in between match TRDD3. The sequenced sample consisted of Vdelta1 gamma-delta T cells from blood grown in culture (DOT cells). The cell subset or site label here, explained by the study, means: Delta One T cells, in vitro expanded/differentiated Vd1+ gamma-delta T cells. CDR3 reads: CALGDTSFLRRLGDTRLSDKLIF. The nucleotide sequence is TGTGCTCTTGGGGACACCTCCTTCCTACGTCGACTGGGGGATACGCGTTTATCCGATAAACTCATCTTT.